This T cell receptor (beta chain) was sequenced in a study of T cell repertoires in cytomegalovirus infection. TCRdb re-derived calls from the reads in MiXCR, one entry per CDR3 protein. The sample holds roughly 300,000 distinct CDR3 sequences; under 30% are singletons and the top ten take approximately 13%. This clonotype occurred a few times. The CDR3 is 15 residues long. Trimming took 0 bases from V and 4 from J; bases not matched to a gene: 3. The germline V gene encodes CDR1 MNHNS and CDR2 SASEGT. V and J are TRBV6-1 and TRBJ2-3, with 8 positions matching TRBD1. The TCR was taken from a human donor in good health (CMV status not recorded). Some clones in this sample may be carry-over from other donors' samples. The source material was PBMCs. Written as DNA, the CDR3 is TGTGCCAGCAGTGAAGCGGAGACAGGGGCAGATACGCAGTATTTT. Protein: CASSEAETGADTQYF.